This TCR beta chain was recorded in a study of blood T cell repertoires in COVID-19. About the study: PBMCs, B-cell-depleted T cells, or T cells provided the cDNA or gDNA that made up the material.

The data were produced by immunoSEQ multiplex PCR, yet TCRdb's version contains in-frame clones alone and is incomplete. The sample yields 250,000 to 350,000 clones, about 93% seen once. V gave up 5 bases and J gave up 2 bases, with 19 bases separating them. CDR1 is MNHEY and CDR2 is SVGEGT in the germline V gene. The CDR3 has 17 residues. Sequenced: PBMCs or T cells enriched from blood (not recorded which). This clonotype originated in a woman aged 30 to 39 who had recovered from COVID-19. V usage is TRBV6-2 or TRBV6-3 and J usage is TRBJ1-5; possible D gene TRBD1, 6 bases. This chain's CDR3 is CASSVISYPGGNQPQHF. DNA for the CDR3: TGTGCCAGCAGTGTGATCTCGTACCCAGGGGGCAATCAGCCCCAGCATTTT.